This TCR beta chain was sequenced in a study of blood T cell repertoires in COVID-19. Study overall: The study drew acute and convalescent COVID-19 samples from the United States, Italy and Spain. Sources were T cells, B-cell-depleted T cells, or PBMCs; the material itself was cDNA or gDNA.

This clone showed up just a few times. The CDR3 covers 16 residues. The ends lost 0 bases at V and 10 bases at J; junction bases unmatched: 12. CDR1 and CDR2 (germline): LGHDT, YNNKEL (reference sequence). Symptom resolution, clearance, or two negative PCRs marked the recovered donors of Cohort 3. Original analysis: Reference gene primer amplification gave estimated nucleated cell counts. Some clones are missing from TCRdb's copy, which holds only in-frame ones; the method was immunoSEQ multiplex PCR. The V and J calls and clone size are taken from that table; D and trimming were inferred from the DNA. The data contain approximately 200,000 clones, 70% to 90% of them singletons.

V and J are TRBV3-1 (or the pseudogene TRBV3-2) and TRBJ2-3; 8 bases are a match to TRBD2. This clonotype was obtained from a man aged 25 to 40 who had recovered from COVID-19. The sample was PBMCs or T cells enriched from blood (not recorded which). In nucleotides, the CDR3 is TGTGCCAGCAGCCAAGACCCCGGGGGGGCGGTTGTTGCGCAGTATTTT. This sequence encodes CASSQDPGGAVVAQYF.